The source of this T cell receptor beta chain is a study of memory CD4+ T cells and cytomegalovirus serostatus. The protocol was immunoSEQ multiplex PCR, while the TCRdb copy is restricted to in-frame clones and leaves out a portion. The data contain 56,000 or so clones, roughly 75% of them seen just once; the ten biggest clones take up over 0.4%. Single viable CD3+CD4+CD8-CD45RO+ cells were sorted as the memory CD4+ T cells. The sequencing input was memory CD4+ T cells from blood. This TCR came from an adult in good health and CMV-seronegative. Some clones in this sample may be carry-over from other donors' samples.

The CDR3 here is CASSLDSGRGYEQYF. The CDR3, as DNA: TGCGCCAGCAGCTTGGATTCCGGGAGAGGCTACGAGCAGTACTTC. This sequence joins TRBV5-1 and TRBJ2-7; D is perhaps TRBD2 (6 bases). Germline V lookup: CDR1 SGHRS, CDR2 YFSETQ. The CDR3 runs 15 residues. V lost 0 bases and J lost 3, with 13 bases in between.